This TCR beta chain was captured in a study of shared clonotypes between healthy human individuals (dated by TCRdb to between 2020 and 2021). Some background on the complete study: A couple of women and three men aged 18 to 49 years were included in the cohort. Blood TCR repertoires of several healthy adults were deeply sequenced to estimate repertoire size and the extent of clonotype sharing between individuals. To increase sequencing depth and limit assay-specific biases, TCR repertoire library preparation and sequencing were carried out by different laboratories using diverse techniques. Per donor, leukapheresis produced somewhere between about 0.9 and 9.5 billion PBMCs.

TCR CDR3 regions were amplified from genomic DNA by multiplex PCR using the deep immunoSEQ assay. Extracted genomic DNA from each cell subset was distributed evenly across all wells of several immunoSEQ 96-well plates, and each plate was treated as a replicate. For unsorted PBMC, roughly 0.3 ug genomic DNA, equal to around 30,000 T cell genomes, was loaded into each replicate PCR. Ten immunoSEQ deep assay plates were used to sequence unsorted PBMC genomic DNA. The purified libraries were quantified using a Qubit 3.0 fluorometer, sized with a Bioanalyzer 2100, and then quantified again using the KAPA Library Quantification kit. Each immunoSEQ 96-well plate was sequenced on its own single-read 150-cycle Illumina NextSeq 550 flow cell. The original methods were these. Because only junctional sequences without quality scores were contained in the immunoSEQ output, filtering matching that applied to full-length reads could not be performed. Sequences were annotated with PyIR, a Python wrapper for IgBLAST v1.9, using IMGT germline references to assign V/J genes and CDR3. Reads were filtered out if the reads had weak V/J assignments (E-value above 1e-6), no CDR3, stop codons, out-of-frame junctions, or ambiguous translated residues. V3J clonotypes were defined as sequences sharing an identical inferred V gene, J gene, and CDR3 amino acid sequence. To compute the percentage overlap between repertoires, the number of shared unique clonotypes was divided by the size of the smaller repertoire. Three approaches were used to assess repertoire richness: RTK rarefaction, the Chao1 estimator, and Recon v2.1 estimates of unobserved clonotypes. TCRdb took over this immuneACCESS table, retaining in-frame rearrangements with V and J assigned. Such tables are incomplete; in checked studies, under half of the missing clones stem from an unresolved V gene, and the remainder is unexplained. That table supplies the V and J calls and clone size; D and trimming were determined from the DNA. The sample has fewer than 600,000 clones on record, approximately 79% of them singletons. In total, the top ten clones hold about an eighth of the sample.

The study at large found these results: Pairwise subsampling indicated that sequencing depth was expected to affect the degree of clonotype sharing among donors. Sampling was restricted to blood, and TCR repertoires in tissue are likely to differ from TCR repertoires in blood. The genetic and exposure-history diversity represented was limited by the small number of donors.

Donors were healthy HIV-negative adults with no recently reported acute infections or vaccinations. Every donor was a Caucasian adult residing in Nashville, Tennessee, USA. For unsorted samples, tens of millions of PBMCs were counted and genomic DNA was extracted with the QIAamp DNA Blood Mini kit. Blood was collected by leukapheresis, and PBMCs were isolated by Ficoll-Histopaque density gradient centrifugation and then cryopreserved in liquid nitrogen vapor phase. Reading from cysteine to phenylalanine, the CDR3 counts 15 amino acids. The sequence is cut down to CDR3 DNA, 45 bases in frame from base 1. CDR1 and CDR2 are read off the germline V gene as SGHVS and FQNEAQ. Trimming removed 0 bases from V and 0 bases from J, leaving 8 bases between the germline ends. In regard to this clone: Its antigen is still unknown. No much larger clone is present one base from it, and per-base qualities are unavailable.

Recombination joined TRBV7-8 with TRBJ1-1, with no confidently assigned D gene. The sample taken for sequencing was PBMCs. This TCR came from a middle-aged woman in good health. Some clones in this sample may be carry-over from other donors' samples. The CDR3 amino acid sequence is: CASSLARQMNTEAFF. The nucleotides read TGTGCCAGCAGCTTAGCGAGGCAAATGAACACTGAAGCTTTCTTT.